This TCR beta chain was sequenced in a study of blood T cell repertoires in COVID-19. Clones were sequenced by immunoSEQ multiplex PCR, and TCRdb holds only the in-frame ones, with some missing. The data hold 60,000 to 75,000 clones, with roughly 85% observed a single time. The CDR3 is 18 amino acids. Germline CDR1 reads DFQATT; CDR2 reads SNEGSKA (reference sequence). The V end lost 3 bases, the J end lost 0 bases, and 21 bases lay between the germline ends. This clone is a singleton in its sample. The sample comprised peripheral blood. The chain has TRBV20-1 and TRBJ1-5; TRBD1 is a possible D gene (6 bases). The receptor was isolated from an elderly woman with acute or convalescent COVID-19. The CDR3 protein is CSASNLRGGGNSNQPQHF. The DNA for the CDR3 is TGCAGTGCTAGTAACCTGAGGGGGGGCGGGAATAGCAATCAGCCCCAGCATTTT.